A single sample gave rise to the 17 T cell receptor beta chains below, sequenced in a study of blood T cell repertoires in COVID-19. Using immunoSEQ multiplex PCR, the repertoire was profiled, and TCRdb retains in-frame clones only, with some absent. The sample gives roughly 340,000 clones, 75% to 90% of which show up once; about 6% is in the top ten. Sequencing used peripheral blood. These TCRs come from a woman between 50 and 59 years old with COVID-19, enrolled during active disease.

CDR3 in amino acids: CASSYSNGRDTQYF. In DNA form, the CDR3 reads TGTGCCAGCAGTTACTCGAACGGTAGAGATACGCAGTATTTT. The rearrangement joins TRBV6-5 to TRBJ2-3; D remains ambiguous. CDR3 length: 14 amino acids. Germline V gene data show CDR1 as MNHEY and CDR2 as SVGAGI. V lost 0 bases and J lost 5, with 9 bases in between.

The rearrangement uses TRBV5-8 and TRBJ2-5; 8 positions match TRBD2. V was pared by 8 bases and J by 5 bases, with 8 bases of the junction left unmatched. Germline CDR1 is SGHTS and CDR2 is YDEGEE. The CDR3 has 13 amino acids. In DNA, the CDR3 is TGTGCCAGGAGTAAAGCGGGAGAGGAGACCCAGTACTTC. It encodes CARSKAGEETQYF. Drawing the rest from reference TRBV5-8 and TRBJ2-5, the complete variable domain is EAGVTQSPTHLIKTRGQQATLRCSPISGHTSVYWYQQALGLGLQFLLWYDEGEERNRGNFPPRFSGRQFPNYSSELNVNALELEDSALYLCARSKAGEETQYFGPGTRLLVL.

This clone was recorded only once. The CDR3 region is CASSTTGYRSYEQYF. CDR3 sequence (DNA): TGCGCCAGCAGCACGACAGGGTATCGCTCCTACGAGCAGTACTTC. The chain employs TRBV5-1 and TRBJ2-7; TRBD1 matches 7 bases. Germline V gives CDR1 SGHRS, CDR2 YFSETQ. CDR3 length: 15 amino acids. V trimming: 4 bases; J trimming: 0 bases; junction bases outside the gene matches: 7.

DNA of the CDR3: TGTGCCAGTAGCCCGAGGCGGGGACAGGGGACCCGGGAGACCCAGTACTTC. It encodes CASSPRRGQGTRETQYF. The genes are TRBV19 and TRBJ2-5, with 10 bases matching TRBD1. CDR1 LNHDA and CDR2 SQIVND come from the germline V gene (reference sequence). The trim removed 6 bases at V and 5 bases at J, leaving 15 bases unmatched. The CDR3 runs to 17 residues. The variable domain in full, completed from reference TRBV19 and TRBJ2-5, reads DGGITQSPKYLFRKEGQNVTLSCEQNLNHDAMYWYRQDPGQGLRLIYYSQIVNDFQKGDIAEGYSVSREKKESFPLTVTSAQKNPTAFYLCASSPRRGQGTRETQYFGPGTRLLVL.

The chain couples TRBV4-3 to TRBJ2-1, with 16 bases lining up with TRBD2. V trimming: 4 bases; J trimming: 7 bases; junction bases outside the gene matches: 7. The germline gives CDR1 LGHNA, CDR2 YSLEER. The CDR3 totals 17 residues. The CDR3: CASSPGLAGGLSNEQFF. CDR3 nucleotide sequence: TGCGCCAGCAGCCCGGGACTAGCGGGAGGGCTAAGTAATGAGCAGTTCTTC.

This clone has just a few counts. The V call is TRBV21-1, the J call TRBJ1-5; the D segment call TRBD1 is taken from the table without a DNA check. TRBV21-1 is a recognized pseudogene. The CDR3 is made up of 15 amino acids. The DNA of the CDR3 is TGTGCCAGCAGCCCCTTGGGCAAAAGCAATCAGCCCCAGCATTTT. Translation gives CASSPLGKSNQPQHF.

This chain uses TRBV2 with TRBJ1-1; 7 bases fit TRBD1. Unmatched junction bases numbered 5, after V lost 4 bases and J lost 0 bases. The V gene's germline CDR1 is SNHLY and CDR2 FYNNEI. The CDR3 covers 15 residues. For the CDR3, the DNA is TGTGCCAGCAGTGGACAGGGTAATATGAACACTGAAGCTTTCTTT. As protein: CASSGQGNMNTEAFF.

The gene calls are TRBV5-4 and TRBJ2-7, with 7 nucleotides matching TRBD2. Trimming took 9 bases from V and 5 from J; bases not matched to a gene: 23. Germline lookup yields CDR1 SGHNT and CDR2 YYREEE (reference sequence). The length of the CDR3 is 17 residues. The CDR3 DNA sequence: TGTGCCAATCCGCGGGCCCATCTAGCGGAGGCCCCCCACGAGCAGTACTTC. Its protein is CANPRAHLAEAPHEQYF.

The CDR3 loop reads CAWTKREAGYNEQFF. CDR3 in DNA: TGTGCCTGGACTAAGCGGGAGGCCGGGTACAATGAGCAGTTCTTC. The chain has TRBV30 and TRBJ2-1; 9 positions agree with TRBD2. J gave up 4 bases and V 4 bases, and 8 bases lay outside the gene matches. Germline CDR1 GTSNPN, CDR2 SVGIG (reference sequence). The CDR3 covers 15 residues.

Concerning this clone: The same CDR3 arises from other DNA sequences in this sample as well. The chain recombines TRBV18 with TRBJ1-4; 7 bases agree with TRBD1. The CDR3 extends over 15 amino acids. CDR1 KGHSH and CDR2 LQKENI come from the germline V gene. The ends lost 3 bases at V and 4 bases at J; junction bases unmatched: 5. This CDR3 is CASSPGQGGNEKLFF. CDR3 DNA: TGTGCCAGCTCACCCGGGCAGGGGGGTAATGAAAAACTGTTTTTT. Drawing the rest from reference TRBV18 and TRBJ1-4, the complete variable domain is NAGVMQNPRHLVRRRGQEARLRCSPMKGHSHVYWYRQLPEEGLKFMVYLQKENIIDESGMPKERFSAEFPKEGPSILRIQQVVRGDSAAYFCASSPGQGGNEKLFFGSGTQLSVL.

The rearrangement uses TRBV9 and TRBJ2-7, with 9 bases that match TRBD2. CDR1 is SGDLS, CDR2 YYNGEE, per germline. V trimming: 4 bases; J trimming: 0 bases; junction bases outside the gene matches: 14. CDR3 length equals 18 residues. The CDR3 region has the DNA TGTGCCAGCAGCCGCGGGGGGGAGCGGGAGGCCCTCTCCTACGAGCAGTACTTC. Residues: CASSRGGEREALSYEQYF.

The CDR3 DNA reads as TGTGCCAGCAGCCTCGGAGGCGGGAGGACCTACGAGCAGTACTTC. Translation gives CASSLGGGRTYEQYF. The chain uses TRBV5-5 and TRBJ2-7; 8 positions match TRBD2. The V and J ends lost 4 bases and 2 bases, in that order; junction bases with no gene match: 8. CDR3 size: 15 residues. Germline V gives CDR1 SGHKS, CDR2 YYEKEE (reference sequence).

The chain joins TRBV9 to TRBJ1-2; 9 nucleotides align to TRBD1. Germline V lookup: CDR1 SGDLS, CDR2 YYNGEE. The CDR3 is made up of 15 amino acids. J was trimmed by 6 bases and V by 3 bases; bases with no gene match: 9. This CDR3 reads CASSGRQGVHHGYTF. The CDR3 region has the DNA TGTGCCAGCAGCGGAAGACAGGGGGTTCATCATGGCTACACCTTC.

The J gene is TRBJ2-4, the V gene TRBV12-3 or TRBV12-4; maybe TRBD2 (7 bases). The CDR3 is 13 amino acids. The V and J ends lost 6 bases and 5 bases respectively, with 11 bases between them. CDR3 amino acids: CASRLGGENIQYF. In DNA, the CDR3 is TGTGCCAGCAGGCTAGGGGGGGAAAACATTCAGTACTTC.

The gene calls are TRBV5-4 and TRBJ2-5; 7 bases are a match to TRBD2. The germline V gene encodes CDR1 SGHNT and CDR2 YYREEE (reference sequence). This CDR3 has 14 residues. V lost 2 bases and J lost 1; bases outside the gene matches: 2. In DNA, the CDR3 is TGTGCCAGCAGCTTTGGGACTATCCAAGAGACCCAGTACTTC. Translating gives CASSFGTIQETQYF.

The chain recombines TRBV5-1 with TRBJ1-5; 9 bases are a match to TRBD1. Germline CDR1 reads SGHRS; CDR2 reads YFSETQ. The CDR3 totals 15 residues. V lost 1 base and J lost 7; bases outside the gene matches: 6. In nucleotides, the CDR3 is TGCGCCAGCAGCTTGCAGGGACAGGGCTTCCAGCCCCAGCATTTT. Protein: CASSLQGQGFQPQHF.

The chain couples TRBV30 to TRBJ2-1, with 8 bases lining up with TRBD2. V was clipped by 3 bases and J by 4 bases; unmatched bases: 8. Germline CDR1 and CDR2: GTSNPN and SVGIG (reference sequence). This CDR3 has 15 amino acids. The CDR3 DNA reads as TGTGCCTGGAGCCCAACTAGCGGAGCATACAATGAGCAGTTCTTC. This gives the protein CAWSPTSGAYNEQFF.